These 7 T cell receptor beta chains came from one sample sequenced in a study of blood T cell repertoires in COVID-19. TCRdb's table, derived via immunoSEQ multiplex PCR, lists solely in-frame clones and lacks some. The table lists approximately 90,000 clones, approximately 86% of them singletons. The material sequenced was peripheral blood. These receptors originate from a man in his sixties with acute or convalescent COVID-19.

The chain couples TRBV19 to TRBJ1-2, with D perhaps TRBD1 (5 bases). Germline loops: CDR1 LNHDA, CDR2 SQIVND (reference sequence). V was cut by 1 base and J by 4 bases, with 13 bases left in between. The CDR3 runs to 15 residues. The CDR3 nucleotides read TGTGCCAGTAGTATAGCGGGGGTCGGGCGCTATGGCTACACCTTC. This encodes CASSIAGVGRYGYTF.

In its sample, this clone was seen a few times. The gene calls are TRBV11-2 and TRBJ2-1; the match to TRBD2 covers 11 bases. Trimming at V came to 4 bases and at J to 4 bases, leaving 3 bases not matched to a gene. This CDR3 comprises 15 residues. CDR1 is SGHAT and CDR2 is FQNNGV in the germline V gene. CDR3 bases: TGTGCCAGCAGCTCACTAGCGGGGGTATACAATGAGCAGTTCTTC. Translation: CASSSLAGVYNEQFF.

The V call is TRBV27, the J call TRBJ2-7; D may be TRBD2 (6 bases). Germline V gene sequence: CDR1 MNHEY, CDR2 SMNVEV (reference sequence). The CDR3 runs to 14 residues. V shed 6 bases and J shed 7 bases, with 19 bases lying between them. The CDR3: CASRSEGLPKEQYF. In DNA form, the CDR3 reads TGTGCCAGCAGATCGGAGGGCCTACCAAAAGAGCAGTACTTC.

J is TRBJ2-2 and V is TRBV6-4; the D gene is possibly TRBD2 (5 bases). V gave up 9 bases and J gave up 4 bases, with 15 bases separating them. CDR3 length: 14 amino acids. From germline, CDR1 is MRHNA and CDR2 SNTAGT. CDR3: CASRLTGSTGELFF. CDR3 nucleotides: TGTGCCAGTCGTCTGACGGGATCCACCGGGGAGCTGTTTTTT.

The chain has TRBV5-4 and TRBJ2-1, with 9 bases lining up with TRBD2. V shed 4 bases and J 7 bases; nucleotides not matched to a gene: 9. Germline V lookup: CDR1 SGHNT, CDR2 YYREEE (reference sequence). CDR3 size: 15 residues. CDR3 sequence reads: CASSRAASGVNEQFF. The DNA for the CDR3 is TGTGCCAGCAGCCGGGCCGCTAGCGGGGTTAATGAGCAGTTCTTC.

The chain uses TRBV30 and TRBJ1-5, with D perhaps matching TRBD1 (5 bases). Germline V gene sequence: CDR1 GTSNPN, CDR2 SVGIG (reference sequence). With 1 base removed from V and 2 bases from J, the gap between germline ends came to 9 bases. This CDR3 contains 14 residues. CDR3 loop: CAWSAQAGNQPQHF. CDR3 sequence (DNA): TGTGCCTGGAGTGCACAGGCGGGCAATCAGCCCCAGCATTTT. The whole variable domain, filled in from reference TRBV30 and TRBJ1-5, reads SQTIHQWPATLVQPVGSPLSLECTVEGTSNPNLYWYRQAAGRGLQLLFYSVGIGQISSEVPQNLSASRPQDRQFILSSKKLLLSDSGFYLCAWSAQAGNQPQHFGDGTRLSIL.

As to this clone: A read error may account for a junction end that differs from germline. This chain connects TRBV2 to TRBJ1-2, with D perhaps matching TRBD1 (6 bases). Germline values: CDR1 SNHLY, CDR2 FYNNEI. The length of the CDR3 is 14 residues. Here the CDR3 reads CASTESQGPYGYTF. In DNA form, the CDR3 reads TGTGCCAGCACTGAATCGCAGGGGCCTTATGGCTACACCTTC.